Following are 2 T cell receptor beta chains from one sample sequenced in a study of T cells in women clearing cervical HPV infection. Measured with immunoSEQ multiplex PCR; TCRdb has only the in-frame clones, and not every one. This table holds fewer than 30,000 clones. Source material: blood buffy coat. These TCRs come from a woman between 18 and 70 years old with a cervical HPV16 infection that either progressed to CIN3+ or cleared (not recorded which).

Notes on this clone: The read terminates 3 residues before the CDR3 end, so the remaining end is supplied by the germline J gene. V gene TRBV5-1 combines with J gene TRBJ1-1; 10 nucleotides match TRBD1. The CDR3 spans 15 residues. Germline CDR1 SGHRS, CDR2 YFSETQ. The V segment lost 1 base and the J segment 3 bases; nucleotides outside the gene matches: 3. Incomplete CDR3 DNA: TGCGCCAGCAGCTTGTTTGGGACAGGGGACACTGAA. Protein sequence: CASSLFGTGDTE. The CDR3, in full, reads CASSLFGTGDTEAFF.

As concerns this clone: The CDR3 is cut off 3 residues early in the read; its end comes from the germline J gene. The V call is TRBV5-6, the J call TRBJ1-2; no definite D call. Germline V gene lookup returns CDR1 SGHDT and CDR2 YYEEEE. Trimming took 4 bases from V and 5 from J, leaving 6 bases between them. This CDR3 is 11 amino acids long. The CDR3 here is CASSLLYGYTF. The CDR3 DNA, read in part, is TGTGCCAGCAGCCTATTATATGGC.